These 4 T cell receptor beta chains came from one sample sequenced in a study of cytotoxic CD8 clonotypes in ibrutinib-treated CLL. Profiling relied on immunoSEQ multiplex PCR, and the TCRdb table lists in-frame clones only, not all of them. The sample gives 20,000 to 30,000 clones, around 69% of which show up once; approximately 50% is in the top ten. Sequenced material: PBMCs, taken at disease progression, from a patient treated with ibrutinib. The receptors originated from a human donor with chronic lymphocytic leukemia.

The rearrangement links TRBV9 to TRBJ2-7; D may correspond to TRBD1 or TRBD2 (5 bases each). V was trimmed by 4 bases and J by 6 bases, leaving 14 bases between them. The CDR3 totals 13 residues. Germline V gene lookup returns CDR1 SGDLS and CDR2 YYNGEE. CDR3 bases: TGTGCCAGCAGCCTCACACCAGGGACCGAGCAGTACTTC. As protein: CASSLTPGTEQYF.

The chain combines TRBV7-9 with TRBJ1-2; 7 nucleotides align to TRBD1. Trimming at V came to 5 bases and at J to 8 bases, leaving 11 bases not matched to a gene. The CDR3 is 14 residues long. Germline loops: CDR1 SEHNR, CDR2 FQNEAQ (reference sequence). The CDR3 DNA reads as TGTGCCAGCAGCCAAAACGACAGGGAGGGCGGCTACACCTTC. Translating gives CASSQNDREGGYTF.

The chain recombines TRBV4-1 with TRBJ2-2; possible D gene TRBD2, 5 bases. The CDR3 contains 14 residues. The germline V and J ends were trimmed by 0 bases and 6 bases, with 8 bases remaining between them. Germline CDR1 reads MGHRA; CDR2 reads YSYEKL. The CDR3 reads CASSQDRDSGELFF. CDR3 sequence (DNA): TGCGCCAGCAGCCAAGACCGGGATTCCGGGGAGCTGTTTTTT.

This clone was observed at least ten times. This sequence joins TRBV5-6 and TRBJ1-4, with a tentative D call TRBD1 (5 bases). The CDR3 runs 16 residues. Trimming shortened V by 0 bases and J by 1 base, and 10 bases separated the two germline ends. Germline V CDR1 and CDR2: SGHDT, YYEEEE. The CDR3 protein is CASSLDGGRTNEKLFF. The CDR3 DNA follows: TGTGCCAGCAGCTTGGACGGGGGTAGAACTAATGAAAAACTGTTTTTT.